The present TCR beta chain was sequenced within a study of blood T cell repertoires in COVID-19. About the research overall: Sources were T cells, B-cell-depleted T cells, or PBMCs; the material itself was cDNA or gDNA.

Sequencing used immunoSEQ multiplex PCR; TCRdb keeps in-frame clones, though not all of them. The repertoire has approximately 260,000 clones, around 82% of them found once; the top ten carry more than 4.5%. V lost 2 bases to trimming and J lost 1 base, with 9 bases between them. CDR3 length equals 16 residues. Per germline, CDR1 MNHEY and CDR2 SVGAGI. The sample was peripheral blood. The V call is TRBV6-5, the J call TRBJ1-6, with D perhaps matching TRBD1 (5 bases). The receptor's source is a woman of 80 years or more with active or convalescent COVID-19. The CDR3 reads CASSYTGVSYNSPLHF. The CDR3 nucleotides are TGTGCCAGCAGTTACACGGGGGTTTCCTATAATTCACCCCTCCACTTT.